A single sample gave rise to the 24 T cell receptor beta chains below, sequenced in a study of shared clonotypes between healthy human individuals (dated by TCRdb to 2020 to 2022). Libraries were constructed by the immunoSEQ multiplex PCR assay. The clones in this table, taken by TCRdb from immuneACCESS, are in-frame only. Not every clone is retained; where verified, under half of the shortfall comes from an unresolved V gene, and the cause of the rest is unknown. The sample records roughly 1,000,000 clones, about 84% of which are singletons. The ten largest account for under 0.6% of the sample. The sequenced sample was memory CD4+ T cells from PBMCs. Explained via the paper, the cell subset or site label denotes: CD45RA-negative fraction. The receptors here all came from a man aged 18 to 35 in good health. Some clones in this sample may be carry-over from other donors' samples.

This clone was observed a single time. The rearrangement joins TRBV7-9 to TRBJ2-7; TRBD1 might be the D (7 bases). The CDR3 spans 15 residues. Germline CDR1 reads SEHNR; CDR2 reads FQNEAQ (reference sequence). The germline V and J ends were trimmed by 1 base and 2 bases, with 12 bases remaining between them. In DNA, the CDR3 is TGTGCCAGCAGCTTAGGAGGCAGGGGGGCCTACGAGCAGTACTTC. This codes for CASSLGGRGAYEQYF.

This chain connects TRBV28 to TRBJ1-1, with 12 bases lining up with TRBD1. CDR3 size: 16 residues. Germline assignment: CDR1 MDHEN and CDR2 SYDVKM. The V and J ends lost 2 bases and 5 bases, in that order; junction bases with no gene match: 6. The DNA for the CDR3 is TGTGCCAGCAGTTTAGGCGGGACAGGGGGCTTTACTGAAGCTTTCTTT. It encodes CASSLGGTGGFTEAFF.

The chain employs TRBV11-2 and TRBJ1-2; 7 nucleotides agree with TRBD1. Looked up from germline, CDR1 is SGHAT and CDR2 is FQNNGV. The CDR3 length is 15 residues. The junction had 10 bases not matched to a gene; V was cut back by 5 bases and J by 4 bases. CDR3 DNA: TGTGCCAGCAGCCATCTACAGGGGTCTACCTATGGCTACACCTTC. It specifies CASSHLQGSTYGYTF. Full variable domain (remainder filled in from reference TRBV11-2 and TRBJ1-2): EAGVAQSPRYKIIEKRQSVAFWCNPISGHATLYWYQQILGQGPKLLIQFQNNGVVDDSQLPKDRFSAERLKGVDSTLKIQPAKLEDSAVYLCASSHLQGSTYGYTFGSGTRLTVV.

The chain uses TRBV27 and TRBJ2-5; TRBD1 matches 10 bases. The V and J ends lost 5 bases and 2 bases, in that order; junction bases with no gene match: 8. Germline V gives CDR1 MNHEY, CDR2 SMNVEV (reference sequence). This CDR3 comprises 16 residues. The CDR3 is CASSQGWGQGQETQYF. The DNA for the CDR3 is TGTGCCAGCAGTCAGGGCTGGGGACAGGGGCAAGAGACCCAGTACTTC.

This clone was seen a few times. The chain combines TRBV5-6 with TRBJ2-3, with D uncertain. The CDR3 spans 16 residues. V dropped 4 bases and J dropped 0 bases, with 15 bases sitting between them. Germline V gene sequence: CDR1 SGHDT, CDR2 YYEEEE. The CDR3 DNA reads TGTGCCAGCAGCCCTGGCCAGGCCAGAAGCACAGATACGCAGTATTTT. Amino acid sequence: CASSPGQARSTDTQYF.

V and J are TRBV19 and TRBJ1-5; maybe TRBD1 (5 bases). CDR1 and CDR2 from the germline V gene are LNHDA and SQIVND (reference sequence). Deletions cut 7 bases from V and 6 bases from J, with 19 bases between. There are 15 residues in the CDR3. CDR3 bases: TGTGCCAGTACCCCTGCGGTGGGGACGGGTCAGCCCCAGCATTTT. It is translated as CASTPAVGTGQPQHF. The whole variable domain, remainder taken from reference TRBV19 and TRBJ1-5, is DGGITQSPKYLFRKEGQNVTLSCEQNLNHDAMYWYRQDPGQGLRLIYYSQIVNDFQKGDIAEGYSVSREKKESFPLTVTSAQKNPTAFYLCASTPAVGTGQPQHFGDGTRLSIL.

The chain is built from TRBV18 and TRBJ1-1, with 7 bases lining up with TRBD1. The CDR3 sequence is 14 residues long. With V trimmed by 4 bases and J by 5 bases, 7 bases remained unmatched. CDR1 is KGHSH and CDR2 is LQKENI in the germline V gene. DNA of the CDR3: TGTGCCAGCTCACTCGGACAGGCTGGAACTGAAGCTTTCTTT. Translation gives CASSLGQAGTEAFF.

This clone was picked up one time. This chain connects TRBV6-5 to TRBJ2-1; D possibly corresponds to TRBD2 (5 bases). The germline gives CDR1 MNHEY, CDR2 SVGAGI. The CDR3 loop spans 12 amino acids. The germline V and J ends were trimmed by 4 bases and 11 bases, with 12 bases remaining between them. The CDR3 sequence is CASSSPTGKQFF. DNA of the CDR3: TGTGCCAGCAGTTCACCCACCGGGAAGCAGTTCTTC.

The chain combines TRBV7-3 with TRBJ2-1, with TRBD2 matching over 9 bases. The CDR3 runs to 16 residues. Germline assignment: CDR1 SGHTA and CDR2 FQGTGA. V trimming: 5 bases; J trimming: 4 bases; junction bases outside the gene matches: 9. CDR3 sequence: CASSTTGTSRYNEQFF. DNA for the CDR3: TGTGCCAGCAGCACGACCGGGACTAGCAGATACAATGAGCAGTTCTTC.

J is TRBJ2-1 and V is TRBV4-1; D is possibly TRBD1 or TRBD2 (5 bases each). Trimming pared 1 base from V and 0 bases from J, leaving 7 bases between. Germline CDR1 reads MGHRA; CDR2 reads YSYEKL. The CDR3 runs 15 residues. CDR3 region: CASSQVGGSYNEQFF. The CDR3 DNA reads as TGCGCCAGCAGCCAAGTTGGGGGCTCCTACAATGAGCAGTTCTTC.

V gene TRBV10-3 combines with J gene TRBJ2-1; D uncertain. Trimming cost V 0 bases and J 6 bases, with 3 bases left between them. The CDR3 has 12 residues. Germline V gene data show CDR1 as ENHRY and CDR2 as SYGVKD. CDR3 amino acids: CAISESSNEQFF. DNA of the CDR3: TGTGCCATCAGTGAGTCTTCCAATGAGCAGTTCTTC.

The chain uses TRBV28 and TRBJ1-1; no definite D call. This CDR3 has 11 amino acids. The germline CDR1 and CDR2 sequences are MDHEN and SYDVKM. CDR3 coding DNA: TGTGGGACCCGGGGGAACACTGAAGCTTTCTTT. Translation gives CGTRGNTEAFF.

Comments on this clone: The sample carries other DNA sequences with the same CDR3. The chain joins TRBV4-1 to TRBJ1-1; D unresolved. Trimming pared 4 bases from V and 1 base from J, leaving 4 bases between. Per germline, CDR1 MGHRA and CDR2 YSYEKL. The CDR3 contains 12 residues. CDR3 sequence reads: CASSLGNTEAFF. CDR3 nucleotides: TGCGCCAGCAGCCTTGGGAACACTGAAGCTTTCTTT.

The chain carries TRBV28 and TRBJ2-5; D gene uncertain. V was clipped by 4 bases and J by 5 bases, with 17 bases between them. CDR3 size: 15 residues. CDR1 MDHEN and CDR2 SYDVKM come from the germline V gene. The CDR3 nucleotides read TGTGCCAGCAGTTCCCCTCAGGTACACCTTGAGACCCAGTACTTC. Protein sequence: CASSSPQVHLETQYF.

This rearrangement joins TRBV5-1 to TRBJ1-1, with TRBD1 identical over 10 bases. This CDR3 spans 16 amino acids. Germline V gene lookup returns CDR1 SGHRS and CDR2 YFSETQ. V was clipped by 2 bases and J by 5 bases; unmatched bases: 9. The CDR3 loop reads CASSFGQGGWATEAFF. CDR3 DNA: TGCGCCAGCAGCTTCGGACAGGGGGGCTGGGCGACTGAAGCTTTCTTT.

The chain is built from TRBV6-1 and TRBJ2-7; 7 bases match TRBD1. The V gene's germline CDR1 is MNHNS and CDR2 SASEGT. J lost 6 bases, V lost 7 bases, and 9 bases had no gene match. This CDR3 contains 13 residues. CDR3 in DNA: TGTGCCAGCACCCCGGGACAGCCCCTCGAGCAGTACTTC. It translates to CASTPGQPLEQYF.

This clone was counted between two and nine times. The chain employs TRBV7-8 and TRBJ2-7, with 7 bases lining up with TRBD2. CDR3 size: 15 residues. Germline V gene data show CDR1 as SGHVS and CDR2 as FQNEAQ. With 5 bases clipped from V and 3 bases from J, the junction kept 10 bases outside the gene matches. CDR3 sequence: CASSRTSGIVYEQYF. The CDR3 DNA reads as TGTGCCAGCAGCCGGACGAGCGGGATCGTCTACGAGCAGTACTTC.

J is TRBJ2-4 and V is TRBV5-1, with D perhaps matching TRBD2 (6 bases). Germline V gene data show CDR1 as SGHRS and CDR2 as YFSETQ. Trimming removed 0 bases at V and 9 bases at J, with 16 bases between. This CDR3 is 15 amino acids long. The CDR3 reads CASSLEASDVRIQYF. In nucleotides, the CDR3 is TGCGCCAGCAGCTTGGAGGCTAGCGACGTCCGCATTCAGTACTTC.

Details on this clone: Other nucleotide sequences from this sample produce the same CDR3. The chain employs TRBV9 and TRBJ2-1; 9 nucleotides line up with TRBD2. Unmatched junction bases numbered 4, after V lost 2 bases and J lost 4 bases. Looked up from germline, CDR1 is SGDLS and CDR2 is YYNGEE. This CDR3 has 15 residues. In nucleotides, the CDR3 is TGTGCCAGCAGCGTTGCGGGAGGGCCTTACAATGAGCAGTTCTTC. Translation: CASSVAGGPYNEQFF.

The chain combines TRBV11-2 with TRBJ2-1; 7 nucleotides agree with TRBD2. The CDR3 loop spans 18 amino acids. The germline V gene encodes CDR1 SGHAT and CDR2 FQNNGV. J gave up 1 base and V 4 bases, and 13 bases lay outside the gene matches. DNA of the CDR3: TGTGCCAGCAGCTCGCCCTCCCGGTGGGGAGGGTCCTACAATGAGCAGTTCTTC. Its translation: CASSSPSRWGGSYNEQFF. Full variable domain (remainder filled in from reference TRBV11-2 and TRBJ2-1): EAGVAQSPRYKIIEKRQSVAFWCNPISGHATLYWYQQILGQGPKLLIQFQNNGVVDDSQLPKDRFSAERLKGVDSTLKIQPAKLEDSAVYLCASSSPSRWGGSYNEQFFGPGTRLTVL.

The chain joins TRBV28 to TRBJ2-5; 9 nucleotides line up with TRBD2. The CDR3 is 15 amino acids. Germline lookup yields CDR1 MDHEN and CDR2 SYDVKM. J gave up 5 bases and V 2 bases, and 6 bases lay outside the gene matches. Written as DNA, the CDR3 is TGTGCCAGCAGTTTACGCGGGAGGGCCTTGGAGACCCAGTACTTC. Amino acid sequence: CASSLRGRALETQYF.

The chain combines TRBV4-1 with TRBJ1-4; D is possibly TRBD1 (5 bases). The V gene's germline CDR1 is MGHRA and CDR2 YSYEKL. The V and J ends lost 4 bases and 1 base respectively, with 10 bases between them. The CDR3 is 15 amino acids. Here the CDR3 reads CASSPPGKTNEKLFF. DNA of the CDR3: TGCGCCAGCAGCCCCCCAGGGAAAACTAATGAAAAACTGTTTTTT.

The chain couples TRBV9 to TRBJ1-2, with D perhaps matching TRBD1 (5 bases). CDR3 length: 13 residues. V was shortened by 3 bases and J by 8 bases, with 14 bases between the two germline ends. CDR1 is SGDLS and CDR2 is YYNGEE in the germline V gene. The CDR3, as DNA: TGTGCCAGCAGCGCCATGGGGGGAGCCGGCTACACCTTC. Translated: CASSAMGGAGYTF.

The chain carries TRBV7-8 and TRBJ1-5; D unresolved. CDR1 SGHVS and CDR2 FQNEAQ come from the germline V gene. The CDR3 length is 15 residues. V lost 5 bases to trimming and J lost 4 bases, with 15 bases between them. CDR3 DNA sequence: TGTGCCAGCAGCCCGCTAAGGACGGGGAATCAGCCCCAGCATTTT. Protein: CASSPLRTGNQPQHF.